The 17 T cell receptor beta chains below come from one sample, sequenced in a study of vaccination and CD4 T cells after COVID-19. These TCRs' antigens remain unknown. Cultured CD4+ T cell DNA was sequenced using the Oncomine TCR Beta short-read assay. TCRdb analysed the PCR reads with MiXCR anew, one entry per CDR3 protein. This sample has thousands of distinct CDR3 sequences, with just under 30% found just once. As to treatment: roughly ten-day PBMC culture with coronavirus spike peptide pools or control peptides (ViraFEST assay). Gathering of the CD4+ T cells, from the unexposed donor, took place before the COVID-19 pandemic (2011-2018). Sample: CD4+ T cells from blood, cultured in vitro. All receptors derive from a human donor in good health.

This clonotype was seen more than once but under ten times. The rearrangement uses TRBV11-3 and TRBJ1-1; D ambiguous. This CDR3 is 12 amino acids long. CDR1 is SGHNT and CDR2 is YENEEA in the germline V gene. Deletions cut 5 bases from V and 8 bases from J, with 12 bases between. DNA of the CDR3: TGTGCCAGCAGCCAAAAGCGGGGAGAAGCTTTCTTT. Amino acid sequence: CASSQKRGEAFF. The variable domain in full, completed from reference TRBV11-3 and TRBJ1-1, reads EAGVVQSPRYKIIEKKQPVAFWCNPISGHNTLYWYLQNLGQGPELLIRYENEEAVDDSQLPKDRFSAERLKGVDSTLKIQPAELGDSAVYLCASSQKRGEAFFGQGTRLTVV.

A few counts support this clonotype. The V gene is TRBV6-5, the J gene TRBJ1-1; D not certain. CDR3 length: 13 residues. CDR1 MNHEY and CDR2 SVGAGI come from the germline V gene. With 2 bases removed from V and 0 bases from J, the gap between germline ends came to 4 bases. CDR3 in amino acids: CASSYDLNTEAFF. As DNA, the CDR3 is TGTGCCAGCAGTTACGACTTGAACACTGAAGCTTTCTTT.

This clonotype showed up just once. V and J are TRBV9 and TRBJ1-1; D not resolved. Trimming shortened V by 1 base and J by 5 bases, and 9 bases separated the two germline ends. The germline CDR1 and CDR2 sequences are SGDLS and YYNGEE. The CDR3 covers 13 residues. CDR3 nucleotides: TGTGCCAGCAGCGTAAGTCCTGAGACTGAAGCTTTCTTT. The encoded protein is CASSVSPETEAFF.

The rearrangement uses TRBV19 and TRBJ1-5; D is unclear. CDR1 LNHDA and CDR2 SQIVND come from the germline V gene (reference sequence). This CDR3 is built from 14 residues. The V gene lost 6 bases and the J gene lost 3 bases, with 12 bases spanning the gap. In DNA, the CDR3 is TGTGCCAGTAGGGGAGATACGGTCAATCAGCCCCAGCATTTT. Protein product: CASRGDTVNQPQHF.

This clonotype was detected a few times. J is TRBJ1-2 and V is TRBV27; D is unclear. Trimming removed 10 bases at V and 5 bases at J, with 11 bases between. Per the germline V gene, CDR1 is MNHEY and CDR2 is SMNVEV (reference sequence). The CDR3 extends over 11 amino acids. The CDR3 DNA reads as TGTGCCACCCCCGAGTGTTATGGCTACACCTTC. Translating gives CATPECYGYTF.

The chain combines TRBV9 with TRBJ1-1; D remains unclear. The CDR3 contains 15 residues. Trimming pared 3 bases from V and 2 bases from J, leaving 14 bases between. Germline assignment: CDR1 SGDLS and CDR2 YYNGEE. This chain's CDR3 is CASSAPIGINTEAFF. The CDR3 DNA is TGTGCCAGCAGCGCGCCCATTGGGATCAACACTGAAGCTTTCTTT.

This clonotype was seen a few times. J is TRBJ1-5 and V is TRBV20-1; no clear D. The V gene lost 6 bases and the J gene lost 7 bases, with 13 bases spanning the gap. This CDR3 region has 12 residues. Germline V lookup: CDR1 DFQATT, CDR2 SNEGSKA (reference sequence). The CDR3 loop is CSALMVGQPQHF. The CDR3 DNA reads as TGCAGTGCACTGATGGTGGGGCAGCCCCAGCATTTT.

The rearrangement links TRBV20-1 to TRBJ1-1; no definite D call. The CDR3 loop spans 13 amino acids. Germline CDR1 and CDR2: DFQATT and SNEGSKA (reference sequence). The germline V and J ends were trimmed by 3 bases and 4 bases, with 12 bases remaining between them. CDR3 loop: CSASPGSSTEAFF. CDR3 DNA sequence: TGCAGTGCTAGCCCCGGGTCTTCCACTGAAGCTTTCTTT.

J is TRBJ2-3 and V is TRBV19, with 9 bases identical to TRBD2. CDR1 LNHDA and CDR2 SQIVND come from the germline V gene (reference sequence). V lost 10 bases and J lost 2; bases outside the gene matches: 7. CDR3 length: 14 residues. The CDR3: CATASGGPTDTQYF. The CDR3 DNA reads TGTGCCACCGCGAGCGGGGGGCCCACAGATACGCAGTATTTT. The full variable domain, rest sourced from reference TRBV19 and TRBJ2-3, is DGGITQSPKYLFRKEGQNVTLSCEQNLNHDAMYWYRQDPGQGLRLIYYSQIVNDFQKGDIAEGYSVSREKKESFPLTVTSAQKNPTAFYLCATASGGPTDTQYFGPGTRLTVL.

This clonotype is large. The J gene is TRBJ2-2, the V gene TRBV20-1; maybe TRBD2 (6 bases). The CDR3 totals 13 residues. CDR1 is DFQATT, CDR2 SNEGSKA, per germline (reference sequence). V was clipped by 6 bases and J by 8 bases, with 16 bases between them. The CDR3 sequence is CSAEGPGRGELFF. The DNA of the CDR3 is TGCAGTGCGGAGGGGCCTGGGCGAGGGGAGCTGTTTTTT.

This clonotype turned up a few times. DNA of the CDR3: TGCAGTGCTAGAACCGGGACGGAAGAAGAGACCCAGTACTTC. Protein: CSARTGTEEETQYF. The gene calls are TRBV20-1 and TRBJ2-5, with D possibly being TRBD1 or TRBD2 (5 bases each). The germline V gene has CDR1 DFQATT and CDR2 SNEGSKA (reference sequence). This CDR3 region has 14 residues. The V and J ends lost 2 bases and 3 bases respectively, with 13 bases between them.

The rearrangement links TRBV7-3 to TRBJ1-2; D possibly corresponds to TRBD1 (5 bases). The CDR3 is 15 amino acids. CDR1 is SGHTA and CDR2 is FQGTGA in the germline V gene. The V gene lost 7 bases and the J gene lost 6 bases, with 21 bases spanning the gap. CDR3 in amino acids: CASTPKPSSGHGYTF. CDR3 nucleotides: TGTGCCAGCACCCCTAAGCCCTCTTCGGGGCATGGCTACACCTTC.

The genes are TRBV29-1 and TRBJ1-1; D perhaps matches TRBD1 (5 bases). The CDR3 covers 12 residues. Trimming cost V 2 bases and J 6 bases, with 10 bases left between them. Germline CDR1 SQVTM, CDR2 ANQGSEA. CDR3 nucleotide sequence: TGCAGCGTTGAACAGGGAGGCGCTGAAGCTTTCTTT. Protein sequence: CSVEQGGAEAFF.

The chain is built from TRBV7-9 and TRBJ2-3; D gene ambiguous. Trimming took off 5 bases at V and 0 bases at J, with 18 bases between the two ends. Germline lookup yields CDR1 SEHNR and CDR2 FQNEAQ (reference sequence). This CDR3 is built from 17 residues. The CDR3 region has the DNA TGTGCCAGCAGCCCACCCCCGACGGGCCCAAGCACAGATACGCAGTATTTT. Encoded protein: CASSPPPTGPSTDTQYF.

The V gene is TRBV7-9, the J gene TRBJ1-1, with D possibly being TRBD1 (6 bases). V was pared by 1 base and J by 0 bases, with 15 bases between. Germline CDR1 SEHNR, CDR2 FQNEAQ (reference sequence). This CDR3 spans 17 amino acids. The CDR3: CASSLERGVRMNTEAFF. The CDR3 nucleotides read TGTGCCAGCAGCTTAGAGAGGGGGGTGCGCATGAACACTGAAGCTTTCTTT.

This clonotype was counted a few times. J is TRBJ1-2 and V is TRBV5-8, with a tentative D call TRBD1 (5 bases). Germline V gives CDR1 SGHTS, CDR2 YDEGEE. V was cut by 2 bases and J by 8 bases, with 19 bases left in between. CDR3 length: 15 residues. The CDR3 DNA reads TGTGCCAGCAGCTTATCGGGAACGGGGCCTGGGGGCTACACCTTC. Protein: CASSLSGTGPGGYTF.

The chain is built from TRBV5-1 and TRBJ1-2; D gene uncertain. Germline V gene lookup returns CDR1 SGHRS and CDR2 YFSETQ. Trimming took 1 base from V and 6 from J, leaving 10 bases between them. This CDR3 spans 13 amino acids. The CDR3 DNA reads as TGCGCCAGCAGCTTGAAGCCCTGGGATGGCTACACCTTC. Translation: CASSLKPWDGYTF.